Below, 30 T cell receptor beta chains from the same sample are listed, as sequenced in a study of cytomegalovirus exposure and HLA in healthy donors (dated by TCRdb to about 2017). The library was generated by the immunoSEQ multiplex PCR assay. The multiplex PCR relied on a mix of 60 forward primers for TCR Vbeta segments and 13 reverse primers for TCR Jbeta segments. Here the immuneACCESS table is served through TCRdb, limited to in-frame sequences with V and J called. Missing clones are a known gap in these copies; in checked studies unresolved V genes cover under half, and the rest lacks a known reason. The table for this sample lists roughly 140,000 clones; 70% to 80% of them were counted only once. Just under 6.5% of the sample is in the top ten clones. Sample: PBMCs. Every receptor here comes from a man in his fifties or sixties in good health and CMV-seropositive.

This clone appeared once. The V call is TRBV2, the J call TRBJ2-2; 9 bases map to TRBD1. The CDR3 extends over 15 amino acids. Germline values: CDR1 SNHLY, CDR2 FYNNEI. V gave up 6 bases and J gave up 4 bases; unmatched junction bases: 6. As DNA, the CDR3 is TGTGCCAGCAGAAGGGACAGGGCTGGCACCGGGGAGCTGTTTTTT. Encoded protein: CASRRDRAGTGELFF.

This chain connects TRBV27 to TRBJ2-7; 7 bases map to TRBD2. In germline, CDR1 is MNHEY, CDR2 SMNVEV (reference sequence). The V segment lost 1 base and the J segment 3 bases; nucleotides outside the gene matches: 12. This CDR3 comprises 17 residues. This CDR3 reads CASSLWGRAGRIYEQYF. CDR3 in DNA: TGTGCCAGCAGTTTATGGGGTCGAGCGGGGAGAATCTACGAGCAGTACTTC.

The chain couples TRBV2 to TRBJ2-4; 8 nucleotides agree with TRBD1. The CDR3 sequence is 15 residues long. CDR1 and CDR2 (germline): SNHLY, FYNNEI. Trimming took 7 bases from V and 15 from J; bases not matched to a gene: 20. The CDR3 DNA sequence: TGTGCCAGCACCAAGGACAGGACAGGGTCGGCCGATATGTACTTC. It encodes CASTKDRTGSADMYF.

The chain employs TRBV27 and TRBJ2-4, with D hard to call. Germline V gene data show CDR1 as MNHEY and CDR2 as SMNVEV (reference sequence). V was clipped by 2 bases and J by 0 bases, with 17 bases between them. The CDR3 length is 18 residues. The chain's CDR3 is CASSLTPPEIIAKNIQYF. The CDR3 bases are TGTGCCAGCAGTTTAACCCCCCCAGAAATTATAGCCAAAAACATTCAGTACTTC.

This chain joins TRBV4-2 and TRBJ2-7; TRBD1 agrees at 7 bases. The CDR3 has 14 residues. The ends lost 4 bases at V and 3 bases at J; junction bases unmatched: 6. Germline V lookup: CDR1 LGHNA, CDR2 YNFKEQ. This chain's CDR3 is CASSLRDSYYEQYF. DNA of the CDR3: TGTGCCAGCAGCCTCCGGGACAGCTACTACGAGCAGTACTTC.

This clone has only a few counts. This sequence joins TRBV27 and TRBJ2-2; TRBD1 is a possible D gene (5 bases). CDR1 and CDR2 from the germline V gene are MNHEY and SMNVEV (reference sequence). CDR3 size: 15 residues. V was trimmed by 2 bases and J by 8 bases, leaving 15 bases between them. In DNA, the CDR3 is TGTGCCAGCAGTTTAAGCAGGGCCACAGGTGGGGAGCTGTTTTTT. It is translated as CASSLSRATGGELFF.

The J gene is TRBJ2-2, the V gene TRBV19, with D perhaps matching TRBD2 (5 bases). The CDR3 loop spans 15 amino acids. Per the germline V gene, CDR1 is LNHDA and CDR2 is SQIVND (reference sequence). With 0 bases removed from V and 9 bases from J, the gap between germline ends came to 14 bases. The CDR3 loop is CASSIDIAASRELFF. In nucleotides, the CDR3 is TGTGCCAGTAGTATAGATATTGCGGCTAGCCGGGAGCTGTTTTTT.

This chain uses TRBV23-1 with TRBJ2-2; 10 bases are a match to TRBD1. TRBV23-1 is recorded as an ORF, its role being uncertain. This CDR3 is 18 amino acids long. V shed 3 bases, J shed 0 bases, and the junction held 7 bases outside the gene matches. Written as DNA, the CDR3 is TGCGCCAGCAGTCAGGGAAGACAGGGGGCTTCGAACACCGGGGAGCTGTTTTTT. As protein: CASSQGRQGASNTGELFF.

The genes are TRBV28 and TRBJ2-5, with 7 bases that match TRBD1. Germline values: CDR1 MDHEN, CDR2 SYDVKM. After removal of 0 bases from V and 4 bases from J, the junction contained 8 bases not matched to a gene. The CDR3 has 16 amino acids. The CDR3 DNA is TGTGCCAGCAGTTTATGGAGGGGGCAAACGGCAGAGACCCAGTACTTC. Protein: CASSLWRGQTAETQYF.

The chain links TRBV7-2 to TRBJ2-7, with TRBD2 matching 11 bases. CDR3 length: 13 residues. Trimming took 5 bases from V and 5 from J; bases not matched to a gene: 2. Germline V gene data show CDR1 as SGHTA and CDR2 as FQGNSA. The CDR3 sequence: CASSTSGSHEQYF. DNA of the CDR3: TGTGCCAGCAGCACTAGCGGGAGCCACGAGCAGTACTTC.

The chain recombines TRBV5-6 with TRBJ1-2, with D possibly being TRBD1 (6 bases). V gave up 3 bases and J gave up 8 bases, with 11 bases separating them. Germline V lookup: CDR1 SGHDT, CDR2 YYEEEE. CDR3 length: 12 amino acids. The CDR3 loop is CASSSTGKGYTF. DNA of the CDR3: TGTGCCAGCAGCTCTACAGGGAAAGGCTACACCTTC. Full variable domain (outside the CDR3, taken from reference TRBV5-6 and TRBJ1-2): DAGVTQSPTHLIKTRGQQVTLRCSPKSGHDTVSWYQQALGQGPQFIFQYYEEEERQRGNFPDRFSGHQFPNYSSELNVNALLLGDSALYLCASSSTGKGYTFGSGTRLTVV.

The V call is TRBV21-1, the J call TRBJ2-3; the table's TRBD2 call for D was not verified on the DNA. TRBV21-1 is described as a pseudogene. The CDR3 totals 17 residues. CDR3 sequence (DNA): TGTGCCAGCAGCAAAGCGGAGCGGGAGGCTAGCACAGATACGCAGTATTTT. Translation gives CASSKAEREASTDTQYF.

CDR3 coding DNA: TGTGCCAGCAACGGGGGGGGACAAGAGACCCAGTACTTC. It codes for CASNGGGQETQYF. The V and J genes are TRBV6-1 and TRBJ2-5; 8 nucleotides match TRBD2. Germline assignment: CDR1 MNHNS and CDR2 SASEGT. The CDR3 is 13 amino acids. Trimming removed 7 bases from V and 2 bases from J; junction bases left unmatched: 3.

This clone was picked up a small number of times. The chain is built from TRBV9 and TRBJ2-7, with 8 positions matching TRBD1. V shed 1 base, J shed 6 bases, and the junction held 3 bases outside the gene matches. CDR1 and CDR2 from the germline V gene are SGDLS and YYNGEE. The CDR3 totals 13 residues. This CDR3 is CASSVQGQGEQYF. The CDR3 DNA follows: TGTGCCAGCAGCGTACAAGGACAGGGCGAGCAGTACTTC.

This rearrangement joins TRBV11-2 to TRBJ2-5; 13 bases line up with TRBD2. The CDR3 extends over 15 amino acids. Germline V gene lookup returns CDR1 SGHAT and CDR2 FQNNGV. V was pared by 5 bases and J by 5 bases, with 5 bases of the junction left unmatched. The CDR3 sequence is CASSRGTSGTETQYF. The CDR3 DNA follows: TGTGCCAGCAGCCGAGGGACTAGCGGGACTGAGACCCAGTACTTC.

The chain links TRBV9 to TRBJ1-2, with 7 nucleotides matching TRBD1. Per the germline V gene, CDR1 is SGDLS and CDR2 is YYNGEE. After removal of 4 bases from V and 8 bases from J, the junction contained 11 bases not matched to a gene. This CDR3 region has 14 residues. CDR3 sequence (DNA): TGTGCCAGCAGCATCACAGGGGCGGCTTGGGGCTACACCTTC. Residues: CASSITGAAWGYTF. The complete variable domain, with remaining parts taken from reference TRBV9 and TRBJ1-2, reads DSGVTQTPKHLITATGQRVTLRCSPRSGDLSVYWYQQSLDQGLQFLIQYYNGEERAKGNILERFSAQQFPDLHSELNLSSLELGDSALYFCASSITGAAWGYTFGSGTRLTVV.

The gene calls are TRBV27 and TRBJ2-7; 9 positions agree with TRBD1. The CDR3 runs 13 residues. V gave up 6 bases and J gave up 5 bases; unmatched junction bases: 5. Per germline, CDR1 MNHEY and CDR2 SMNVEV (reference sequence). For the CDR3, the DNA is TGTGCCAGCAGGAAAACAGGGGGCGACGAGCAGTACTTC. Translation gives CASRKTGGDEQYF.

This chain links TRBV5-4 with TRBJ1-2, with D unclear. This CDR3 is built from 15 residues. V was pared by 0 bases and J by 2 bases, with 11 bases between. Germline assignment: CDR1 SGHNT and CDR2 YYREEE (reference sequence). The CDR3, as DNA: TGTGCCAGCAGCTTGGATAGAGGGAGAAACTATGGCTACACCTTC. Translation: CASSLDRGRNYGYTF.

The gene calls are TRBV25-1 and TRBJ2-3; no reliable D call. CDR3 length: 16 residues. V lost 1 base to trimming and J lost 6 bases, with 17 bases between them. Germline CDR1 MGHDK, CDR2 SYGVNS. The CDR3 reads CASSESRLIWRDTQYF. CDR3 nucleotides: TGTGCCAGCAGTGAATCTAGGCTCATCTGGCGGGATACGCAGTATTTT.

The J gene is TRBJ1-5, the V gene TRBV7-2; tentatively, D is TRBD1 (5 bases). This CDR3 comprises 14 residues. The V end was cut by 3 bases, the J end by 9 bases, with 15 bases between. Germline V gives CDR1 SGHTA, CDR2 FQGNSA. CDR3 in amino acids: CASSLIGGQGPQHF. The CDR3, as DNA: TGTGCCAGCAGCTTGATCGGCGGCCAGGGGCCCCAGCATTTT.

The V gene is TRBV28, the J gene TRBJ1-6; TRBD1 is a possible D gene (6 bases). The CDR3 loop spans 15 amino acids. Per germline, CDR1 MDHEN and CDR2 SYDVKM. V was pared by 6 bases and J by 4 bases, with 13 bases between. The CDR3, as DNA: TGTGCCAGCAGACAGGGTGGTTTTTATAATTCACCCCTCCACTTT. It codes for CASRQGGFYNSPLHF.

The chain links TRBV6-1 to TRBJ2-3, with TRBD2 matching 12 bases. CDR3 length equals 16 residues. From germline, CDR1 is MNHNS and CDR2 SASEGT. Germline trimming cut 4 bases from V and 4 bases from J; bases unmatched to any gene: 6. The CDR3 region has the DNA TGTGCCAGCAGTGGACTAGCGGGAGTATCCGCAGATACGCAGTATTTT. This sequence encodes CASSGLAGVSADTQYF.

The chain has TRBV27 and TRBJ2-1; 9 bases fit TRBD2. This CDR3 has 15 residues. Looked up from germline, CDR1 is MNHEY and CDR2 is SMNVEV (reference sequence). Trimming at V came to 2 bases and at J to 6 bases, leaving 5 bases not matched to a gene. In DNA form, the CDR3 reads TGTGCCAGCAGTTTAGGTAGCGGGAGCCCCAATGAGCAGTTCTTC. This codes for CASSLGSGSPNEQFF.

The V gene is TRBV15, the J gene TRBJ2-1, with D perhaps matching TRBD2 (5 bases). This CDR3 has 18 residues. The germline V gene has CDR1 LNHNV and CDR2 YYDKDF (reference sequence). V lost 0 bases, J lost 3 bases, and 18 bases lay in between. This chain's CDR3 is CATSRDLSAEVFYNEQFF. In DNA form, the CDR3 reads TGTGCCACCAGCAGAGATCTAAGTGCGGAGGTTTTCTACAATGAGCAGTTCTTC.

This chain connects TRBV5-1 to TRBJ2-3, with 8 bases identical to TRBD2. Germline-derived CDR1 and CDR2 are SGHRS and YFSETQ. The CDR3 contains 16 residues. J was trimmed by 8 bases and V by 4 bases; bases with no gene match: 15. DNA for the CDR3: TGCGCCAGCAGCCTGGGGAGTGGGAGCGGGAGTGGTACGCAGTATTTT. This encodes CASSLGSGSGSGTQYF. The whole variable domain, remainder taken from reference TRBV5-1 and TRBJ2-3, is KAGVTQTPRYLIKTRGQQVTLSCSPISGHRSVSWYQQTPGQGLQFLFEYFSETQRNKGNFPGRFSGRQFSNSRSEMNVSTLELGDSALYLCASSLGSGSGSGTQYFGPGTRLTVL.

The chain uses TRBV5-1 and TRBJ2-3; 12 positions agree with TRBD2. This CDR3 contains 16 residues. The J segment lost 4 bases and the V segment lost 0 bases, leaving 3 bases of the junction unmatched. Germline-derived CDR1 and CDR2 are SGHRS and YFSETQ. The CDR3 loop is CASSLELAGGSDTQYF. CDR3 bases: TGCGCCAGCAGCTTGGAACTAGCGGGAGGCTCAGATACGCAGTATTTT.

The chain employs TRBV5-6 and TRBJ1-5; TRBD1 agrees at 10 bases. The CDR3 is 16 amino acids. Germline V lookup: CDR1 SGHDT, CDR2 YYEEEE. Unmatched junction bases numbered 7, after V lost 3 bases and J lost 4 bases. The CDR3 nucleotides read TGTGCCAGCAGCTGGGGACAGGGGTTGGGTAATCAGCCCCAGCATTTT. It yields the protein CASSWGQGLGNQPQHF.

This chain connects TRBV11-2 to TRBJ2-5; D may be TRBD1 (6 bases). The V end was cut by 5 bases, the J end by 9 bases, with 16 bases between. CDR3 size: 13 residues. The germline CDR1 and CDR2 sequences are SGHAT and FQNNGV. CDR3 DNA sequence: TGTGCCAGCAGCCCTCCGGGACACCTCGCCCAGTACTTC. Its protein product is CASSPPGHLAQYF.

CDR3 amino acids: CASSSRLAGGGSYEQYF. The CDR3, as DNA: TGTGCCAGCAGTTCCCGACTAGCGGGAGGAGGATCCTACGAGCAGTACTTC. The V gene is TRBV28, the J gene TRBJ2-7; TRBD2 aligns across 13 bases. The V segment lost 4 bases and the J segment 1 base; nucleotides outside the gene matches: 7. This CDR3 spans 17 amino acids. Germline CDR1 and CDR2: MDHEN and SYDVKM.

This chain joins TRBV6-1 and TRBJ1-3, with a possible D match to TRBD1 (5 bases). The CDR3 is made up of 15 amino acids. Germline assignment: CDR1 MNHNS and CDR2 SASEGT. The V end was cut by 6 bases, the J end by 3 bases, with 15 bases between. CDR3 DNA sequence: TGTGCCAGCAGGGAGTACGGGCAGGGTGGAAACACCATATATTTT. As protein: CASREYGQGGNTIYF.